This TCR beta chain was observed in a study of long-term antiretroviral therapy in people with HIV. Study information: Sampling started about a decade before the 2015 immediate-ART recommendation. Whole-study findings and limits: With ART, diversity went up but was still lower than in transplant donor controls. Controls showed broader CDR3 length ranges than did the HIV repertoires.

An immunoSEQ assay, version v3.0, was performed at survey level. Libraries were prepared by immunoSEQ multiplex PCR; TCRdb keeps only in-frame clonotypes and omits some of them. The sample lists about 36,000 clones, 75% to 90% occurring once. Every single participant having HIV got treatment inside the United States. For this clone: As yet, its antigen is unknown.

The CDR3 totals 15 residues. V shed 7 bases and J 3 bases; nucleotides not matched to a gene: 4. Germline V gene data show CDR1 as LNHDA and CDR2 as SQIVND (reference sequence). The input for sequencing was unsorted PBMCs, taken 3.4 years after starting antiretroviral therapy. The receptor was derived from a man aged 30 to 39 with HIV. V is TRBV19 and J is TRBJ1-4; 11 bases fit TRBD1. CDR3 bases: TGTGCCAGTAAACGGGACAGGGGGTCTAATGAAAAACTGTTTTTT. It specifies CASKRDRGSNEKLFF.